This entry describes one T cell receptor (beta chain). Its target antigen remains unknown. One junction end disagrees with the germline gene, perhaps due to a read error. These data come from a study of T cell repertoires in enteric fever listed by TCRdb under 2018. For context, the study as a whole: Working with volunteers who had been experimentally challenged with Salmonella Typhi or Paratyphi A, the study rebuilt the Salmonella-specific repertoire of their circulating effector CD4+ T cells. To pick out the circulating effector CD4+ T cells responding to Salmonella infection, the researchers turned to mass cytometry. T cells, including ex vivo, were stained with tetramers that had been loaded with variants of the CdtB(105-125) peptide (SP110Y, ST110H). Four approaches were merged in the work: T cell receptor sequencing, unbiased single-cell cloning, mass cytometry and live fluorescence barcoding. Results and caveats for the whole study, not just this receptor: The study pinpointed HlyE and CdtB as immunodominant T cell antigens specific to S. Typhi and S. Paratyphi A. Single amino acid differences in the immunodominant proteins CdtB and PhoN appeared to drive the accumulation of T cells that did not cross-react between serovars. Among the expanded clonotypes were cross-reactive responses to distantly related Salmonella serovars as well as clones that recognized antigens unique to S. Typhi or S. Paratyphi A.

For sequencing, an Illumina MiSeq was employed. TCRdb redid the processing of the public reads, applying fastp at Q25 and MiXCR, and retained in-frame beta chains. CDR3 protein sequences are deduplicated, and each keeps its most common genes and DNA. Present in this sample are some 1,500 distinct CDR3 sequences, about 35% of which were seen just once. Around 20% of the sample rests with the top ten. The germline V gene (reference sequence) sets CDR1 to SGHKS and CDR2 to YYEKEE. From its cysteine to its phenylalanine, the CDR3 spans 15 amino acids. Left in the record is the CDR3 DNA by itself, 45 bases read in frame from the first base.

The chain employs TRBV5-5 and TRBJ1-5; TRBD1 is a weak D gene call, 5 bases matching. Material for sequencing was CCR7- CD38- CD4+ T cells from PBMCs. The sequence came from a human donor with Salmonella enteric fever, either typhoid or paratyphoid (not recorded which). CDR3 region: CVSSWGTHSNQPQHF. The sequence in DNA is TGTGTCAGCAGCTGGGGGACGCATAGCAATCAGCCCCAGCATTTT.